This T cell receptor beta chain was captured by sequencing in a study of T-cell memory formation after mild COVID-19. Study conclusions and caveats: Most CD4+ clones that shrank were in CM and EM, while CD8+ ones turned up in EMRA.

This clonotype came up many times. Antigen unknown. TCRdb itself ran the 5' RACE reads through MiXCR, one entry per CDR3 protein. This sample has about 340,000 distinct CDR3 sequences; around 13% occur once, and the top ten carry over 20%. Sequenced input: PBMCs or a T cell subset sorted from them (not recorded which). The clonotype comes from a man younger than 35 who had mild COVID-19 (a few samples of this study predate the infection). Cell type and time point are not known.

CDR3 region: CSVVPGNTEAFF. The CDR3 DNA follows: TGCAGCGTTGTTCCAGGGAACACTGAAGCTTTCTTT. The chain has TRBV29-1 and TRBJ1-1; no definite D call. Trimming cost V 4 bases and J 1 base, with 7 bases left between them. Germline V gives CDR1 SQVTM, CDR2 ANQGSEA. This CDR3 is built from 12 residues.